This T cell receptor (beta chain) was found in a study of early T cells in non-severe SARS-CoV-2 infection (TCRdb year 2021). At the level of the whole study: TCR sequencing used bulk RNA from unsorted whole blood, so alpha and beta chains could not be paired.

Study-level results and caveats: VDJdb matching was skewed toward anti-spike CD8 responses and likely underestimated virus-specific expansions by missing private and CD4 specificities.

This clonotype was observed a few times. No antigen is known for it. One base away there is no much larger clone; base qualities are not given. A case-control design nested within a healthcare worker cohort in London, UK, was used, with weekly nasopharyngeal swab PCR tests and blood sampling performed. Healthcare workers were recruited between 23 and 31 March 2020, during the week of the UK lockdown, and were followed weekly for up to about 15 weeks. The library was produced with 5' RACE. The reads were generated on a NextSeq 500. The TCR library protocol attached unique molecular identifiers to individual cDNA molecules to correct for sequencing error and PCR bias. Both TCR alpha and beta chains were sequenced, and tight co-correlation was observed between alpha and beta sequence abundances in each sample. The authors' analysis ran thus. Decombinator V4 was used to annotate the V gene, J gene and CDR3 of the TCR sequences. Expanded TCRs were defined as changing significantly between any two time points under a Poisson model with p below 0.0001. TCR abundances were normalised to the total number of TCRs sequenced per sample and were expressed as counts per million. VDJdb, accessed on 1 November 2021, was searched for TCRs annotated for CMV, EBV and SARS-CoV-2, and TCRs annotated for more than one antigen were excluded. TCRdb's own reprocessing of the public reads used fastp at Q25 and MiXCR and kept productive beta chains. A single entry per CDR3 protein holds the most common genes and DNA from its merged rows. These V and J calls are TCRdb output, not the study's own analysis. The table for this sample lists roughly 69,000 distinct CDR3 sequences; approximately 9.2% of them were counted only once. The ten largest clones take up about an eighth of the sample.

This sequence originates from an adult who was a healthcare worker with PCR-confirmed SARS-CoV-2 infection or an uninfected control (not recorded which). Sample: whole blood, taken at baseline.

The sequence in DNA is TGTGCCAGCAGCTTAGTGGGAGCGGGGAGCTACAATGAGCAGTTCTTC. Its protein reads: CASSLVGAGSYNEQFF. Recombination connected TRBV7-2 to TRBJ2-1, with TRBD2 matching 7 junction bases. V is cut back by 1 base and J by 3 bases, with 6 bases in the junction unmatched. CDR3 length: 16 amino acids, cysteine to phenylalanine. Only the CDR3 region is kept as DNA, spanning 48 bases read in frame from base 1. The germline V gene encodes CDR1 SGHTA and CDR2 FQGNSA.